This T cell receptor (beta chain) emerged from a study of early T cells in non-severe SARS-CoV-2 infection. The CDR3 is 15 residues long. V shed 2 bases, J shed 4 bases, and the junction held 7 bases outside the gene matches. Germline V lookup: CDR1 SGHTA, CDR2 FQGNSA. In TCRdb, the 5' RACE reads were re-called with MiXCR into one record per CDR3 protein. The sample shows about 72,000 distinct CDR3 sequences, about 9.4% of them seen only once. This sequence joins TRBV7-2 and TRBJ2-5; 7 bases map to TRBD1. The TCR was taken from an adult who was a healthcare worker with PCR-confirmed SARS-CoV-2 infection or an uninfected control (not recorded which). Source: whole blood, taken at baseline. CDR3 sequence: CASSLQGGEGETQYF. The CDR3 DNA reads TGTGCCAGCAGCTTACAAGGGGGCGAAGGAGAGACCCAGTACTTC.